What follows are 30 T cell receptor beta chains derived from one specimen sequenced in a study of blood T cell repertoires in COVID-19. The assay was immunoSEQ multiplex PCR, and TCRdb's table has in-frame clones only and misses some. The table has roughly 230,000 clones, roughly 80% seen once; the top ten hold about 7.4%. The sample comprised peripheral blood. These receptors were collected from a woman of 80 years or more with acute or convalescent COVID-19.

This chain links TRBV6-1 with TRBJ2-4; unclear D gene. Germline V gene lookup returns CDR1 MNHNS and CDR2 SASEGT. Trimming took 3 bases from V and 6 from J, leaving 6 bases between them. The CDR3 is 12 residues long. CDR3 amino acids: CASSENINIQYF. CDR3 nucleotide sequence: TGTGCCAGCAGTGAGAACATAAACATTCAGTACTTC.

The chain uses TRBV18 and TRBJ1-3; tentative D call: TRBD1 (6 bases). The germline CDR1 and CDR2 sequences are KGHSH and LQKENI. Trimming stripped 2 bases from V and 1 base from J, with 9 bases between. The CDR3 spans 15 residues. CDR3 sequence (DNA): TGTGCCAGCTCACCAAACAGGGTTTCTGGAAACACCATATATTTT. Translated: CASSPNRVSGNTIYF.

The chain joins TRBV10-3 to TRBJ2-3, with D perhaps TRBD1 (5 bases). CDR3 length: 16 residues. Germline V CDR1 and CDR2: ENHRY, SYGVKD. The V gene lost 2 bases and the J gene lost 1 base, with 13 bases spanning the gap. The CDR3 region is CAISETWGAGTDTQYF. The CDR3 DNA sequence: TGTGCCATCAGTGAGACCTGGGGCGCCGGCACAGATACGCAGTATTTT.

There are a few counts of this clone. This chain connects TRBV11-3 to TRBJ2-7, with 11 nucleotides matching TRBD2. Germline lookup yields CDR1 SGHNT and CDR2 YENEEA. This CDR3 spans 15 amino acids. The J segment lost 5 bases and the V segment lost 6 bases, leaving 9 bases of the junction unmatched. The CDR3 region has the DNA TGTGCCAGCAGTCCTAGCGGGGGGATACCCCACGAGCAGTACTTC. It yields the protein CASSPSGGIPHEQYF.

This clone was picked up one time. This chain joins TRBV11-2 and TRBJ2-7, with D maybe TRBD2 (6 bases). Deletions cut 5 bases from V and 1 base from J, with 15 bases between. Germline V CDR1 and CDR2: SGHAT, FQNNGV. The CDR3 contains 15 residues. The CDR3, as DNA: TGTGCCAGCAGCCCTAGCCGGGGGTTATCCTACGAGCAGTACTTC. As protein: CASSPSRGLSYEQYF.

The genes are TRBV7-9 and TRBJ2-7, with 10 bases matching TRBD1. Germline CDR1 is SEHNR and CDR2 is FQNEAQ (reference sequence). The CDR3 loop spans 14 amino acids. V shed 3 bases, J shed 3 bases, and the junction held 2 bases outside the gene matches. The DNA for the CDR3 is TGTGCCAGCAGCTTGGGACAGGGGCACTACGAGCAGTACTTC. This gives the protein CASSLGQGHYEQYF.

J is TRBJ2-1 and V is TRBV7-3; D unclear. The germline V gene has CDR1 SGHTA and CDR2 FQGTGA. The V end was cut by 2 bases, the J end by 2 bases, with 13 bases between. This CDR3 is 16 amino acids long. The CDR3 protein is CASSLDLNSPYNEQFF. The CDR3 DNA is TGTGCCAGCAGCTTAGATCTGAACTCCCCCTACAATGAGCAGTTCTTC.

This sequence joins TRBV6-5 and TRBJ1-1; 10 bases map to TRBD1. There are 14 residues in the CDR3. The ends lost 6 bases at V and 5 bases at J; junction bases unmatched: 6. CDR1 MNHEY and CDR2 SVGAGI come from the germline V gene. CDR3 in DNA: TGTGCCAGCAGACAGGACAGGGGGGGTACTGAAGCTTTCTTT. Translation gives CASRQDRGGTEAFF.

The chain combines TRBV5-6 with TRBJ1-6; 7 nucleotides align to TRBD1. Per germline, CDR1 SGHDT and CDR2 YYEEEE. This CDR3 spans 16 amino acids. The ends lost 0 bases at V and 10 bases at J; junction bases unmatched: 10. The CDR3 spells CASSLGFGQVESPLHF. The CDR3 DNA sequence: TGTGCCAGCAGCTTGGGTTTCGGACAGGTAGAATCACCCCTCCACTTT.

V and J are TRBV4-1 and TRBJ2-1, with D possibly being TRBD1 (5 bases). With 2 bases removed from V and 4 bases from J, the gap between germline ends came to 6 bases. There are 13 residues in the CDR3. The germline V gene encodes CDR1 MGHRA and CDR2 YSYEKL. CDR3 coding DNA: TGCGCCAGCAGCCAAAAGGGGTACAATGAGCAGTTCTTC. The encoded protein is CASSQKGYNEQFF.

The CDR3 DNA follows: TGTGCCAGCCACGAAGGGGTGCGCAATCAGCCCCAGCATTTT. Translated: CASHEGVRNQPQHF. V and J are TRBV19 and TRBJ1-5, with D tentatively TRBD1 (5 bases). CDR3 length equals 14 residues. Per germline, CDR1 LNHDA and CDR2 SQIVND (reference sequence). V gave up 9 bases and J gave up 2 bases, with 14 bases separating them.

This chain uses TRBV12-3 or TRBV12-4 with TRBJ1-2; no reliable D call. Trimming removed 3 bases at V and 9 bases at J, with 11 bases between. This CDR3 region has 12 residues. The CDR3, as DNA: TGTGCCAGCAGTTTTGAGGTCCGGCGCTACACCTTC. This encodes CASSFEVRRYTF.

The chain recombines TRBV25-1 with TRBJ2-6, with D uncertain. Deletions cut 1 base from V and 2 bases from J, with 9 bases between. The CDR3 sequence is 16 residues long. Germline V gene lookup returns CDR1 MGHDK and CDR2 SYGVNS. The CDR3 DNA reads TGTGCCAGCAGTGAATTGAGGTTCACTGGGGCCAACGTCCTGACTTTC. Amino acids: CASSELRFTGANVLTF.

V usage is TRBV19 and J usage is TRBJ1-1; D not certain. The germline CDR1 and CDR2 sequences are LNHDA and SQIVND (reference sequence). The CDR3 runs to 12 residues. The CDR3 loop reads CAVTSLNTEAFF. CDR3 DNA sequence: TGTGCAGTGACAAGTTTGAACACTGAAGCTTTCTTT. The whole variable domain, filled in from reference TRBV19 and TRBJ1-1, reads DGGITQSPKYLFRKEGQNVTLSCEQNLNHDAMYWYRQDPGQGLRLIYYSQIVNDFQKGDIAEGYSVSREKKESFPLTVTSAQKNPTAFYLCAVTSLNTEAFFGQGTRLTVV.

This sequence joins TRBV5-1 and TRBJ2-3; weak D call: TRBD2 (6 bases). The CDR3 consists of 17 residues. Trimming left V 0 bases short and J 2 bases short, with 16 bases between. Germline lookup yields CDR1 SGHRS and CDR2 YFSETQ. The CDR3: CASSLEISGDVTDTQYF. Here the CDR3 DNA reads TGCGCCAGCAGCTTGGAGATTAGCGGAGACGTCACAGATACGCAGTATTTT.

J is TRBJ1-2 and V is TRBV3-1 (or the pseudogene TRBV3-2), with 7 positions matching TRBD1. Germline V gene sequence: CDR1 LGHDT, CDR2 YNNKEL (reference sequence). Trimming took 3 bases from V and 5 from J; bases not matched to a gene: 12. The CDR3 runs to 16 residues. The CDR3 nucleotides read TGTGCCAGCAGCCACTGGAGGACAGGCTACAATTATGGCTACACCTTC. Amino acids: CASSHWRTGYNYGYTF.

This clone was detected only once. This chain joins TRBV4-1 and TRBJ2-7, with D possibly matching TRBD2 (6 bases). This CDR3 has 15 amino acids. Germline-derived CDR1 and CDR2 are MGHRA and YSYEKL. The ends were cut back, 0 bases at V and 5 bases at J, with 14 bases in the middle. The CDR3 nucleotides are TGCGCCAGCAGCCAAGAAGGAGGGGTCAACAACGAGCAGTACTTC. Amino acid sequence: CASSQEGGVNNEQYF.

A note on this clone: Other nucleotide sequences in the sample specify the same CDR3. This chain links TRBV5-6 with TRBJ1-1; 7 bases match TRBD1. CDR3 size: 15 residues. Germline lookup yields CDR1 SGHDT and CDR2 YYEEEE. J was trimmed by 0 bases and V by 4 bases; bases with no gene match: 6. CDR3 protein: CASSPAGGLNTEAFF. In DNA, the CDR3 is TGTGCCAGCAGCCCCGCAGGGGGATTGAACACTGAAGCTTTCTTT.

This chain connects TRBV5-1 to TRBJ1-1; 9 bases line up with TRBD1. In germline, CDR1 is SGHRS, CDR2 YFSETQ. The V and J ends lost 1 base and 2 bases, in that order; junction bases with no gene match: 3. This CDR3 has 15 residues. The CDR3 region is CASSLTGQGNTEAFF. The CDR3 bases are TGCGCCAGCAGCTTGACGGGACAGGGTAACACTGAAGCTTTCTTT.

The CDR3 protein is CASSLRDRGLQPQHF. CDR3 DNA: TGTGCCAGCAGCTTGCGGGACAGGGGGCTTCAGCCCCAGCATTTT. The chain links TRBV5-6 to TRBJ1-5; 12 bases agree with TRBD1. V dropped 1 base and J dropped 6; count of bases not matched to a gene: 2. This CDR3 has 15 amino acids. Germline CDR1 reads SGHDT; CDR2 reads YYEEEE.

This CDR3 is CASSGQVNTGELFF. DNA for the CDR3: TGTGCCAGTAGTGGGCAGGTTAACACCGGGGAGCTGTTTTTT. The chain uses TRBV19 and TRBJ2-2; D ambiguous. The CDR3 is made up of 14 amino acids. Per the germline V gene, CDR1 is LNHDA and CDR2 is SQIVND (reference sequence). Trimming removed 5 bases from V and 2 bases from J, with 9 bases in between.

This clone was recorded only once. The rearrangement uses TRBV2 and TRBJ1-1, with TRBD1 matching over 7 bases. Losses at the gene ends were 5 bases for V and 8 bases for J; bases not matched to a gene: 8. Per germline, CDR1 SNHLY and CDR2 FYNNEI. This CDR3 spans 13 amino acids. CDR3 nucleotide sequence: TGTGCCAGCAGTCCCGACAGGGCGAGGGAAGCTTTCTTT. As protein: CASSPDRAREAFF.

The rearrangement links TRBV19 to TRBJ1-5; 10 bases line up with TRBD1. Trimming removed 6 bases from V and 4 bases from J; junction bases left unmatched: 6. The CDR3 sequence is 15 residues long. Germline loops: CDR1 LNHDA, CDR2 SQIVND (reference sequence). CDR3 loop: CASRTGTGANQPQHF. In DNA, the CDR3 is TGTGCCAGTAGGACCGGGACAGGGGCAAATCAGCCCCAGCATTTT.

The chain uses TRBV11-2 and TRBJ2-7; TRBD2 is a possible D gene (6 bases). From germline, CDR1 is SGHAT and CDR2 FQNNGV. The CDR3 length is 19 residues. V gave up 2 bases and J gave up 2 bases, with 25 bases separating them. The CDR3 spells CASSLMTSWEVGYTYEQYF. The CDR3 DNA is TGTGCCAGCAGCTTAATGACCTCCTGGGAGGTGGGGTATACCTACGAGCAGTACTTC.

The CDR3, as DNA: TGTGCCTGGAGTGTGTGGGGATCAGGGACAGATACGCAGTATTTT. Protein sequence: CAWSVWGSGTDTQYF. The gene calls are TRBV30 and TRBJ2-3, with D perhaps matching TRBD1 (5 bases). Trimming pared 0 bases from V and 3 bases from J, leaving 13 bases between. Germline V gives CDR1 GTSNPN, CDR2 SVGIG (reference sequence). CDR3 length equals 15 residues. Filled out from reference TRBV30 and TRBJ2-3, the complete variable domain reads SQTIHQWPATLVQPVGSPLSLECTVEGTSNPNLYWYRQAAGRGLQLLFYSVGIGQISSEVPQNLSASRPQDRQFILSSKKLLLSDSGFYLCAWSVWGSGTDTQYFGPGTRLTVL.

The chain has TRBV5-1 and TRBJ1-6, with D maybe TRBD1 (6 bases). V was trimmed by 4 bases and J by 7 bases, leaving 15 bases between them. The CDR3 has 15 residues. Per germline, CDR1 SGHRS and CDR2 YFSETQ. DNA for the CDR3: TGCGCCAGCAGCCTGGAACAGGGAACCAATTCACCCCTCCACTTT. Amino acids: CASSLEQGTNSPLHF.

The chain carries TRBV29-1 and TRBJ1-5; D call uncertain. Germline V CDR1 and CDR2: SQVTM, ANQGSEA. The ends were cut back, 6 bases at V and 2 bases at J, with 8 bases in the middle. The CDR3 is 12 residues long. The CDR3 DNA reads TGCAGCGTGGGCAGCCGCAATCAGCCCCAGCATTTT. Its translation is CSVGSRNQPQHF.

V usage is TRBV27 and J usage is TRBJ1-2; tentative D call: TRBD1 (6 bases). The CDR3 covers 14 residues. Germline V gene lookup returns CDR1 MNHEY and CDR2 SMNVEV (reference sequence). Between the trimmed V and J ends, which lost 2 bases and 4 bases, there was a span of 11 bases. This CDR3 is CASSLVGGAYGYTF. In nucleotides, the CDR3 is TGTGCCAGCAGTTTAGTCGGGGGGGCCTATGGCTACACCTTC.

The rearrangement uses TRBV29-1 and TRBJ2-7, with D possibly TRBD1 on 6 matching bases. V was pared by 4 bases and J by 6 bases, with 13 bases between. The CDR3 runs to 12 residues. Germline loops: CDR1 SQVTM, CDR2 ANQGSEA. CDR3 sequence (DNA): TGCAGCGTTGGTCAGGGGCTTGCCGAGCAGTACTTC. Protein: CSVGQGLAEQYF.

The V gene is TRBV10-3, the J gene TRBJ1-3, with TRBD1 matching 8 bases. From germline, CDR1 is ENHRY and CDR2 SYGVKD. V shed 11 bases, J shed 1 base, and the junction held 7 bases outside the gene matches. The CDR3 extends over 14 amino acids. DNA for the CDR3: TGTGCCTCAGGACAGGGACGGTCTGGAAACACCATATATTTT. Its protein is CASGQGRSGNTIYF.